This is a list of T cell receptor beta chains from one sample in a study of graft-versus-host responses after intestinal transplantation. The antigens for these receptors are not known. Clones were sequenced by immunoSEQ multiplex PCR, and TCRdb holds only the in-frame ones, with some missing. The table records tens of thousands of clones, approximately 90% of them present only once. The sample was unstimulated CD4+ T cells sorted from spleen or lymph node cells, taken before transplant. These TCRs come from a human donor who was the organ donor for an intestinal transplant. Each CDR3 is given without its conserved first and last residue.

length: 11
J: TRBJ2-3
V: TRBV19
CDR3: ASSTQGTDTQY

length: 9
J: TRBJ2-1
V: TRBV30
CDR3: AWRILDEQF

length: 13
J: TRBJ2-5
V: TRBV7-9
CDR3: ASSLHGLAGGEQY

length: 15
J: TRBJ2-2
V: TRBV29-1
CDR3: SVEINLAGHFTGELF

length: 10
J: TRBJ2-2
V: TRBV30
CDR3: AWSVQVGELF

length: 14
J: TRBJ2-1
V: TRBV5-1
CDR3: ASSLELSFSYNEQF

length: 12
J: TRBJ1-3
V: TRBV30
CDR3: AWSRETSGNTIY

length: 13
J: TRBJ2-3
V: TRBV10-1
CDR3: ASRRGLAESDTQY

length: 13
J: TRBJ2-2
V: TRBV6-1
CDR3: ASTSGGANTGELF

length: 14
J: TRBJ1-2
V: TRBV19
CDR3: ASSMVGDPTLYGYT

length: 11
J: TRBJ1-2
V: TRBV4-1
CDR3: ASSPDGGYGYT

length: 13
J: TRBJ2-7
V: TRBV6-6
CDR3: ASSHGTSETYEQY

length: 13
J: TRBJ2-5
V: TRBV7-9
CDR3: ASSLAVRQGETQY

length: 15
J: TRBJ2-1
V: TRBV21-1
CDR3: ASSPPRAGVDYNEQF

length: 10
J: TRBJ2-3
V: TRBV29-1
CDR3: SVGGFPDTQY

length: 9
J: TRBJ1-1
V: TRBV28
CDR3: ASTTKGGTF

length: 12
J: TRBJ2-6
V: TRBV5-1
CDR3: ASSPYSGANVLT

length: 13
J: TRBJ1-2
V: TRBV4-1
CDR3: ASSQDPGYNYGYT

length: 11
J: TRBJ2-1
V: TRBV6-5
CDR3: ASRRGGVGEQF

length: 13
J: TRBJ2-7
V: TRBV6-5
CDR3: ASSSGASGRNEQY

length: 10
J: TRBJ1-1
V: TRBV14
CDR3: ASSLRNTEAF

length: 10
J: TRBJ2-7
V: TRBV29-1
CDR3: SVETQGYEQY

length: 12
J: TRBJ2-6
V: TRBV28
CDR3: ASSRDSGANVLT

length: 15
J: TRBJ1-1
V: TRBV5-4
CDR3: ASSRREHRKRNTEAF

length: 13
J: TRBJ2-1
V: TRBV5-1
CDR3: ASSSAGEDYNEQF

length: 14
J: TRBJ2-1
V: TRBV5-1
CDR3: ASSAAGGASYNEQF

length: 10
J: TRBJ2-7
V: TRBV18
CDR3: ASSLTPYEQY

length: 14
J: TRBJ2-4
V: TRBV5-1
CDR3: ASSANYYREENIQY

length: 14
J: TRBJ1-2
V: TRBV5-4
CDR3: ASSLGQGGSNYGYT

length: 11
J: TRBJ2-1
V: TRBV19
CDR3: ASSTIAGTEQF

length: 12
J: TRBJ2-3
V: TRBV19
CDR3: ATRPGGALDTQY

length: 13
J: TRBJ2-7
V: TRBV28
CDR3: ASSLPAGGLYEQY

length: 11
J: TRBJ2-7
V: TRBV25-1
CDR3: ASSEWRDRHPY

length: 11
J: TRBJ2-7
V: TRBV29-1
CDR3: SVVWEVYYEQY

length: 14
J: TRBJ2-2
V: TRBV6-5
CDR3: ASSYRDRANTGELF

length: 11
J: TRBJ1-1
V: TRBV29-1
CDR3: SVAGVMNTEAF

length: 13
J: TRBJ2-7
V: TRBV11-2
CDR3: ASSLRAYSGYEQY

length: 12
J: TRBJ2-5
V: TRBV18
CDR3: ASSPSNFQETQY

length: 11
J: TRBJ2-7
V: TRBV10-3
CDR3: AIKGHPSYEQY

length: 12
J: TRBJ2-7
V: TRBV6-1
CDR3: ASSPAGGYYEQY